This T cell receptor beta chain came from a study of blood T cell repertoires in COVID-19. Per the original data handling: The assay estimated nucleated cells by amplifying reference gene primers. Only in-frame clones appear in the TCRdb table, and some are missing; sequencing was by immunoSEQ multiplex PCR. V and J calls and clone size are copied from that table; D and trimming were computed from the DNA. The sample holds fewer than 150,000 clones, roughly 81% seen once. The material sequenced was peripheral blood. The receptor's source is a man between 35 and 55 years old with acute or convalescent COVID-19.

CDR3 amino acids: CASSYIYEQYF. CDR3 in DNA: TGTGCCAGCAGCTACATCTACGAGCAGTACTTC. The chain carries TRBV7-3 and TRBJ2-7; no clear D gene. The CDR3 extends over 11 amino acids. CDR1 is SGHTA, CDR2 FQGTGA, per germline. V was clipped by 4 bases and J by 3 bases, with 4 bases between them.